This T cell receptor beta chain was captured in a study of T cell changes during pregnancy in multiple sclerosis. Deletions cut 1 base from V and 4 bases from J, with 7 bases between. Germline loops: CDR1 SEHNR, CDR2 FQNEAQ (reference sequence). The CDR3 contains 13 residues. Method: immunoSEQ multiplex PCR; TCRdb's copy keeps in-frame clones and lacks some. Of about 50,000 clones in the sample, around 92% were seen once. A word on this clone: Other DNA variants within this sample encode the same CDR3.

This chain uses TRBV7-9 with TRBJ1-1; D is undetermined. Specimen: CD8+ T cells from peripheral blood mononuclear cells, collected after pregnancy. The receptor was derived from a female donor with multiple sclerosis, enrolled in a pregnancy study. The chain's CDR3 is CASSLDSGTEAFF. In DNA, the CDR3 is TGTGCCAGCAGCTTAGACAGCGGCACTGAAGCTTTCTTT.